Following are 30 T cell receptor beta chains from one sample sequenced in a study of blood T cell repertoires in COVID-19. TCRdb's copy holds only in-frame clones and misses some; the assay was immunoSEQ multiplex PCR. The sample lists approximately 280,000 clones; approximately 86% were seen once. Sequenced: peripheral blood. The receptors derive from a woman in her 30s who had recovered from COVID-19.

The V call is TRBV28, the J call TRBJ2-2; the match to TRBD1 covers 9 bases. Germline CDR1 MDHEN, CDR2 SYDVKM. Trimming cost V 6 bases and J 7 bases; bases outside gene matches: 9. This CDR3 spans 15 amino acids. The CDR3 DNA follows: TGTGCCAGCAGGGGACAGGGATCTAGGCTCGGGGAGCTGTTTTTT. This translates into CASRGQGSRLGELFF.

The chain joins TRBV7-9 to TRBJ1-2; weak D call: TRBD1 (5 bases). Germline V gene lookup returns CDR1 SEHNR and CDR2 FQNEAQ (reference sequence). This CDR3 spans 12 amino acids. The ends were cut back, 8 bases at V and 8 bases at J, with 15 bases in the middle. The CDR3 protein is CASWRGALGYTF. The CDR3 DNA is TGTGCCAGCTGGAGGGGTGCCCTGGGCTACACCTTC. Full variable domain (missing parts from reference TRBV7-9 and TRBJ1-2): DTGVSQNPRHKITKRGQNVTFRCDPISEHNRLYWYRQTLGQGPEFLTYFQNEAQLEKSRLLSDRFSAERPKGSFSTLEIQRTEQGDSAMYLCASWRGALGYTFGSGTRLTVV.

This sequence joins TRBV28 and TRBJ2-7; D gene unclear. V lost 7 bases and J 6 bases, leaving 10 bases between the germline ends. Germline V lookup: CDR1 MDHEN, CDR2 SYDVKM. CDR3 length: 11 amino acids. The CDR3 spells CASTRPGEQYF. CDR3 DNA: TGTGCCAGCACGCGCCCGGGCGAGCAGTACTTC.

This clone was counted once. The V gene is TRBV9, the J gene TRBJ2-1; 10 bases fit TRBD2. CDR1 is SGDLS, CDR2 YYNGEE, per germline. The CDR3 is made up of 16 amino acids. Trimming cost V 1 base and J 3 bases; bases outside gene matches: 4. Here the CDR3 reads CASSVRGTSVYNEQFF. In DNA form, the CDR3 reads TGTGCCAGCAGCGTAAGGGGGACTAGCGTCTACAATGAGCAGTTCTTC.

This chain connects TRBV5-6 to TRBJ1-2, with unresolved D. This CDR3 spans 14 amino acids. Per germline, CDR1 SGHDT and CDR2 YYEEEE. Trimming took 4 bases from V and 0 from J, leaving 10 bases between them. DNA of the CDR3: TGTGCCAGCAGCCCGGAGTTAGCTAACTATGGCTACACCTTC. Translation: CASSPELANYGYTF. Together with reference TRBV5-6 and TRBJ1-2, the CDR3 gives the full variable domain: DAGVTQSPTHLIKTRGQQVTLRCSPKSGHDTVSWYQQALGQGPQFIFQYYEEEERQRGNFPDRFSGHQFPNYSSELNVNALLLGDSALYLCASSPELANYGYTFGSGTRLTVV.

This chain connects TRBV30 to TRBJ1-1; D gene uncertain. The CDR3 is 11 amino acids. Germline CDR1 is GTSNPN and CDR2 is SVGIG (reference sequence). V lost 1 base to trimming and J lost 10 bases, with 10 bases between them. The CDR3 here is CAWSGGDSAFF. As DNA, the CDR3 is TGTGCCTGGAGTGGCGGGGATTCAGCTTTCTTT.

CDR3 sequence (DNA): TGTGCCACCGGGCCCAGTCTAAACACCGGGGAGCTGTTTTTT. It yields the protein CATGPSLNTGELFF. This chain joins TRBV24-1 and TRBJ2-2; D ambiguous. V lost 9 bases to trimming and J lost 2 bases, with 12 bases between them. The CDR3 runs to 14 residues. Germline V gene lookup returns CDR1 KGHDR and CDR2 SFDVKD.

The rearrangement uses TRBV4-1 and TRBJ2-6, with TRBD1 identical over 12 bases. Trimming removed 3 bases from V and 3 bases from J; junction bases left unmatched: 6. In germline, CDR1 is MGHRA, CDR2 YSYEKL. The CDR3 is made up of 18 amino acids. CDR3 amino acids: CASSQPGQGAFGANVLTF. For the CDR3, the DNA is TGCGCCAGCAGCCAGCCGGGACAGGGGGCGTTTGGGGCCAACGTCCTGACTTTC.

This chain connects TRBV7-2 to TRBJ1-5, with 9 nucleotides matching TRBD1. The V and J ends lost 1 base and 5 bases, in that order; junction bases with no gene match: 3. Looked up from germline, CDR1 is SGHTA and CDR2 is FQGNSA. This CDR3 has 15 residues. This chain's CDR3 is CASSLEGDRDQPQHF. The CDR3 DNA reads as TGTGCCAGCAGCTTAGAAGGGGACAGGGATCAGCCCCAGCATTTT.

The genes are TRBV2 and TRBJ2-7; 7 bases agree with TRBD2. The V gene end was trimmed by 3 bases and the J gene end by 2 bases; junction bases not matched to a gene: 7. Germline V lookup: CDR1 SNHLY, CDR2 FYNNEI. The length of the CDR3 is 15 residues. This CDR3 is CASSDLGTNTYEQYF. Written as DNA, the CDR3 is TGTGCCAGCAGTGATTTGGGGACTAATACCTACGAGCAGTACTTC.

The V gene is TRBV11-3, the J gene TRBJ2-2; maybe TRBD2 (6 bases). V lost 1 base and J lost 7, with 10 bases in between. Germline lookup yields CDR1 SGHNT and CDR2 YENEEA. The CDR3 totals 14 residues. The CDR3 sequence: CASSLGGGDGELFF. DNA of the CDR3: TGTGCCAGCAGCTTAGGGGGCGGGGACGGGGAGCTGTTTTTT.

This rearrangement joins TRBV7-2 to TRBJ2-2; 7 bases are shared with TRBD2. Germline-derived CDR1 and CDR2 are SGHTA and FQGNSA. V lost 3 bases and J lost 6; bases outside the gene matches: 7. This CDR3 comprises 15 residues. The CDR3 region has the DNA TGTGCCAGCAGCTTGACTAGCTCGAGGTCCGGGGAGCTGTTTTTT. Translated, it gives CASSLTSSRSGELFF.

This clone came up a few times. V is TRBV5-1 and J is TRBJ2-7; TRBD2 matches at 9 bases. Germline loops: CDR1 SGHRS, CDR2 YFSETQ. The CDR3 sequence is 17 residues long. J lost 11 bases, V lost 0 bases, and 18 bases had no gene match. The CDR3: CASSLDSGSPVREQKYF. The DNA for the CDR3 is TGCGCCAGCAGCTTGGATAGCGGGAGTCCAGTCCGGGAGCAGAAGTACTTC.

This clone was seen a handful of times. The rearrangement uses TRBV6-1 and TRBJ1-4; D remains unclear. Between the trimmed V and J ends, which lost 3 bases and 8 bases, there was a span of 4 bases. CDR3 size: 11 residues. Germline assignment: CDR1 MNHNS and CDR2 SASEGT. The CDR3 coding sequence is TGTGCCAGCAGTGACAGGGAAAAACTGTTTTTT. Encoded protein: CASSDREKLFF.

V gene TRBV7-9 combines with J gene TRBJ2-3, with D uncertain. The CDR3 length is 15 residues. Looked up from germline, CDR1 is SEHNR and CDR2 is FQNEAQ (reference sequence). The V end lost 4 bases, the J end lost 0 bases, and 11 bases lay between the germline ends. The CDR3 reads CASSSGSDSTDTQYF. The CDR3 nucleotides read TGTGCCAGCAGCTCAGGCTCCGATAGCACAGATACGCAGTATTTT.

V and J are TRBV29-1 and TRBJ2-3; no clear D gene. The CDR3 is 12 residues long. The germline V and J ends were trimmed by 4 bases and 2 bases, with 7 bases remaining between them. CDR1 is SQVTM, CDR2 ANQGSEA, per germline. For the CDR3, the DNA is TGCAGCGTTGTGCCACTCACAGATACGCAGTATTTT. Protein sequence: CSVVPLTDTQYF.

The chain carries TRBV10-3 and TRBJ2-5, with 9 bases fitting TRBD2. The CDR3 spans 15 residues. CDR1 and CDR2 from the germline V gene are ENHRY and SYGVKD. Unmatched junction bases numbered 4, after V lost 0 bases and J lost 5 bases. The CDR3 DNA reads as TGTGCCATCAGTGAGTCGAGGGGGACTAGCGAGACCCAGTACTTC. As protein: CAISESRGTSETQYF.

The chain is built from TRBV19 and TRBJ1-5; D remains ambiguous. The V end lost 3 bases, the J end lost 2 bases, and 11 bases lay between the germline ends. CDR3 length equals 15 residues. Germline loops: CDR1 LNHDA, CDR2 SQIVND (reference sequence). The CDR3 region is CASSISQRGNQPQHF. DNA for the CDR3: TGTGCCAGTAGTATCTCCCAGCGAGGCAATCAGCCCCAGCATTTT.

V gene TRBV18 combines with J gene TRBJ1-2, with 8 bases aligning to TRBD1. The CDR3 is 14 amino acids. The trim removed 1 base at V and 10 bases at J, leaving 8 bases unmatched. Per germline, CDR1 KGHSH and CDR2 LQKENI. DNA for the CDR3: TGTGCCAGCTCACCACAAACCGGGACAGGTGACTACACCTTC. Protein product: CASSPQTGTGDYTF.

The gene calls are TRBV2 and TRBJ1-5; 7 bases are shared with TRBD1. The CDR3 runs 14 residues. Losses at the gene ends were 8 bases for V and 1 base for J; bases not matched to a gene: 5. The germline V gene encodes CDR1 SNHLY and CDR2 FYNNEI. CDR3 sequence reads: CASRQGLSNQPQHF. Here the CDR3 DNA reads TGTGCCAGCCGACAGGGCCTAAGCAATCAGCCCCAGCATTTT.

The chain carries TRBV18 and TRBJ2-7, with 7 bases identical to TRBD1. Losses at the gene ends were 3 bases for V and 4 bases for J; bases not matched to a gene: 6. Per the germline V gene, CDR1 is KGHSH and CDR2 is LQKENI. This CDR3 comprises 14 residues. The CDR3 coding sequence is TGTGCCAGCTCACCCCCCGGGACAGTATACGAGCAGTACTTC. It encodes CASSPPGTVYEQYF.

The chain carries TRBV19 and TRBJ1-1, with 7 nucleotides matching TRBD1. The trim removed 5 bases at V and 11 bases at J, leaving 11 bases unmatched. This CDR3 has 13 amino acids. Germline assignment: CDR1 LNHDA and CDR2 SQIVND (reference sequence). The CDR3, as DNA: TGTGCCAGTAGTGGGGACAGTCGGTTGTTCGCTTTCTTT. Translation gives CASSGDSRLFAFF.

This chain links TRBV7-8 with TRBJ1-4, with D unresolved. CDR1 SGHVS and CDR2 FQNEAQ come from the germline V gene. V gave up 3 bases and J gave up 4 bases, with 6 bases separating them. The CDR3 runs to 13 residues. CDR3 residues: CASSFGLNEKLFF. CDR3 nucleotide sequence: TGTGCCAGCAGCTTCGGACTTAATGAAAAACTGTTTTTT.

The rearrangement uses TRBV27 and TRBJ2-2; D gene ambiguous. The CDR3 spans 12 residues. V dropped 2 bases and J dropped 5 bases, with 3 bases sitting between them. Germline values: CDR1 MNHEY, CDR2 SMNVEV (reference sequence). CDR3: CASSLITGELFF. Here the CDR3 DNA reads TGTGCCAGCAGTTTAATAACCGGGGAGCTGTTTTTT.

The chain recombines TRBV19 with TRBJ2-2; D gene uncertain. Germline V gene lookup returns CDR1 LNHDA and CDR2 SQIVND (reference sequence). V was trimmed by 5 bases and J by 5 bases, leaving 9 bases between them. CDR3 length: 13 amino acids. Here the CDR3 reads CASSLIRTGELFF. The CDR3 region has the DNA TGTGCCAGTAGTCTTATTCGGACCGGGGAGCTGTTTTTT.

The DNA of the CDR3 is TGCGCCAGCAGCCAAACAGGGCCTGGCAATCAGCCCCAGCATTTT. Amino acid sequence: CASSQTGPGNQPQHF. The rearrangement uses TRBV4-1 and TRBJ1-5, with a possible D match to TRBD1 (6 bases). The V gene lost 2 bases and the J gene lost 2 bases, with 10 bases spanning the gap. Germline V CDR1 and CDR2: MGHRA, YSYEKL. CDR3 length equals 15 residues.

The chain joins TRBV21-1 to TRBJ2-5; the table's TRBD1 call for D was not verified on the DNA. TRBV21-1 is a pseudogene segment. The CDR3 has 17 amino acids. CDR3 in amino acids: CASSLSIPGQGRETQYF. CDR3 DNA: TGTGCCAGCAGCTTATCCATACCGGGACAGGGAAGGGAGACCCAGTACTTC.

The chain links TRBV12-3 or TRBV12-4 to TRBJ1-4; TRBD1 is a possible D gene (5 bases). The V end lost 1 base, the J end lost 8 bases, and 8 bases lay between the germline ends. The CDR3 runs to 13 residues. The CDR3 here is CASSLGGEEKLFF. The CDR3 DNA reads TGTGCCAGCAGTTTAGGGGGCGAGGAAAAACTGTTTTTT.

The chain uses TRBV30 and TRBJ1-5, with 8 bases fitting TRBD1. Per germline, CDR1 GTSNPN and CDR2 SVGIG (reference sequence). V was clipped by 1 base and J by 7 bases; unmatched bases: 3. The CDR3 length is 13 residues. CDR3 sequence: CAWSGQGKQPQHF. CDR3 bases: TGTGCCTGGAGTGGACAGGGGAAACAGCCCCAGCATTTT.

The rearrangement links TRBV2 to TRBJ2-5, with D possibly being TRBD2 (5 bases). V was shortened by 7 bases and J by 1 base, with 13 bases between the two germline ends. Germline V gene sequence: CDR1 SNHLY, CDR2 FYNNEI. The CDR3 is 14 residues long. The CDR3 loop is CASKVGAPQETQYF. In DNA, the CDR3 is TGTGCCAGCAAGGTGGGAGCCCCCCAAGAGACCCAGTACTTC.